The rows below give T cell receptor beta chains drawn from one sample of a study of control samples from healthy donors and cancer patients. The protocol was immunoSEQ multiplex PCR, while the TCRdb copy is restricted to in-frame clones and leaves out a portion. This table holds some 66,000 clones, roughly 85% found once. The sequenced sample consisted of blood. All receptors come from a man in his forties in good health. Both conserved end residues are trimmed from each CDR3.

TRBV7-3 ASSLTGGRTDTQY
TRBV2 ASNGDGDTQY
TRBV6-4 ASSRAPATWDNEQF
TRBV5-6 ASSFRTAFSSGNTIY
TRBV28 ASSLSRGHTEAF
TRBV4-3 ASSQDQSSSYEQY
TRBV2 ASKIGNTIY
TRBV7-9 ASSLNPTHDEKLF
TRBV2 ASSVGLAGGPQETQY
TRBV10-3 AISESRDGYT
TRBV28 ASSDSGTGQYGLGGPQH
TRBV5-1 ASSLALLGQGILSPGANVLT
TRBV30 AWTLGGNTEAF
TRBV11-3 ASSRVVAETEAF
TRBV7-9 ASSLGRSRGEQF
TRBV6-5 ASKSSKGGANVLT